This T cell receptor beta chain was recovered during a study of Graves' ophthalmopathy and Graves' hyperthyroidism. Across the study: Pretreatment peripheral blood was obtained at initial diagnosis.

Hyperthyroidism patients had new diagnoses, durations under 2 months, and ages of 18 to 65. The germline V and J ends were trimmed by 4 bases and 2 bases, with 10 bases remaining between them. Germline V gene lookup returns CDR1 SEHNR and CDR2 FQNEAQ (reference sequence). CDR3 length equals 14 residues. The study amplified TCR beta CDR3 regions using RNA transcripts. Scientists carried out first-round RT-PCR using HTBI primers and then a second-round multiplex PCR. From the multiplex PCR reads, TCRdb called clonotypes with MiXCR, one entry per CDR3 protein. This sample has 600,000 to 650,000 distinct CDR3 sequences, with about a fifth found just once. This clonotype came up a few times.

The sample comprised peripheral blood. The J gene is TRBJ2-3, the V gene TRBV7-9; no clear D. This clonotype originated in a woman aged 18-35 years with stable Graves' hyperthyroidism. Some clones in this sample may be carry-over from other donors' samples. In DNA, the CDR3 is TGTGCCAGCAGCTATGGGCGCTTCACAGATACGCAGTATTTT. Its protein is CASSYGRFTDTQYF.